A selection of T cell receptor beta chains follows, all from one sample in a study of radiotherapy plus CTLA-4 blockade in lung cancer. Using immunoSEQ multiplex PCR, the repertoire was profiled, and TCRdb retains in-frame clones only, with some absent. The sample consists of approximately 40,000 clones, 80% to 90% of them appearing once. The specimen was peripheral blood, collected from a patient treated with radiotherapy plus ipilimumab. The receptors here all came from a human donor with non-small cell lung cancer whose response to radiotherapy plus ipilimumab could not be evaluated. The CDR3 runs from the conserved cysteine through the conserved F or W. D genes are given only for firm matches. Clone size is shown for a subset of rows, as once, few, many or a class of expanded clone.

abundance,v_gene,j_gene,d_gene,CDR3nt,CDR3aa
.,TRBV5-1,TRBJ1-1,.,TGCGCCAGCAGCTCCCAGGGAGGCAACACTGAAGCTTTCTTT,CASSSQGGNTEAFF
.,TRBV7-2,TRBJ2-5,TRBD2,TGTGCCAGCAGCGGTCTGAGCGGGGGGCACCAAGAGACCCAGTACTTC,CASSGLSGGHQETQYF
.,TRBV21-1,TRBJ2-6,.,TGTGCCAGCTTCCTGCCGGGACTAGCGGCCTCTGGGGCCAACGTCCTGACTTTC,CASFLPGLAASGANVLTF
.,TRBV7-8,TRBJ2-1,.,TGTGCCAGCAGCTTAGACCCAGGCCAGCTCTTATACAATGAGCAGTTCTTC,CASSLDPGQLLYNEQFF
few,TRBV10-1,TRBJ2-1,TRBD1,TGCGCCAGCAGTGAGTCGACAGGGGGCGATGAGCAGTTCTTC,CASSESTGGDEQFF
.,TRBV6-5,TRBJ2-5,.,TGTGCCAGCAGACCCGGGGCCGTTGGAGGGGAGACCCAGTACTTC,CASRPGAVGGETQYF
once,TRBV9,TRBJ2-3,.,TGTGCCAGCAGCGTGGGTGGGGGGGCCACCCCGCCAGATACGCAGTATTTT,CASSVGGGATPPDTQYF
.,TRBV5-1,TRBJ1-6,.,TGCGCCAGCCTCCTGCCAGGGGCGCAGGATTCACCCCTCCACTTT,CASLLPGAQDSPLHF
.,TRBV4-1,TRBJ2-3,.,TGCGCCAGCAGCCAAGAGGGGGGAGGTACGTCCACAGATACGCAGTATTTT,CASSQEGGGTSTDTQYF
.,TRBV7-8,TRBJ1-1,.,TGTGCCAGCAGCTTACTCCAGAATCTGAACACTGAAGCTTTCTTT,CASSLLQNLNTEAFF
.,TRBV9,TRBJ2-3,TRBD2,TGTGCCAGCAGCGTAGTGGTTAGCGGGACTGATACGCAGTATTTT,CASSVVVSGTDTQYF
.,TRBV4-1,TRBJ2-4,TRBD2,TGCGCCAGCAGCCAAGATTCTAGCGGGGCTCTAGCCAAAAACATTCAGTACTTC,CASSQDSSGALAKNIQYF
.,TRBV6-1,TRBJ1-2,.,TGTGCCAGCAGTGAATCCAGGGCCTATGGCTACACCTTC,CASSESRAYGYTF
.,TRBV4-3,TRBJ2-7,TRBD2,TGCGCCAGCAGCCAAGGACTAGCGGGGGGTCGGTACGAGCAGTACTTC,CASSQGLAGGRYEQYF
.,TRBV7-9,TRBJ2-3,.,TGTGCCAGCAGCTTAAGCCAGGAGGGAGATACGCAGTATTTT,CASSLSQEGDTQYF
.,TRBV19,TRBJ2-5,TRBD1,TGTGCCAGTAGTACCACCCGGCAGGGGGCCGGCGTAGAGACCCAGTACTTC,CASSTTRQGAGVETQYF
.,TRBV27,TRBJ2-2,.,TGTGCCAGCAGTTTACTCCGGACAGCCGGGGAGCTGTTTTTT,CASSLLRTAGELFF
.,TRBV9,TRBJ2-2,.,TGTGCCAGCAGCGTAGGGCAGAGCGCGAACACCGGGGAGCTGTTTTTT,CASSVGQSANTGELFF
.,TRBV10-2,TRBJ1-2,TRBD1,TGCGCCAGCAGTGACCCGACAGGGACCTACTATGGCTACACCTTC,CASSDPTGTYYGYTF
once,TRBV5-6,TRBJ1-1,TRBD1,TGTGCCAGCAGCCGATTAACCGGGACAGGGAAAACTGAAGCTTTCTTT,CASSRLTGTGKTEAFF
.,TRBV19,TRBJ2-7,TRBD1,TGTGCCAGTAGTAGGGGGACAGGGCTCGAGCAGTACTTC,CASSRGTGLEQYF
.,TRBV7-9,TRBJ2-2,TRBD2,TGTGCCAGCAGCATTAGCGGGGTGGTAACCGGGGAGCTGTTTTTT,CASSISGVVTGELFF
.,TRBV2,TRBJ2-2,.,TGTGCCAGCAGTGCCAGGGGCGCGAACACCGGGGAGCTGTTTTTT,CASSARGANTGELFF
.,TRBV6-1,TRBJ2-7,.,TGTGCCAGCAGTGAATTCAGGCGGGCTACGGTCTACGAGCAGTACTTC,CASSEFRRATVYEQYF